Below, one T cell receptor beta chain is given with its context. CDR1 and CDR2 from the germline V gene are SNHLY and FYNNEI. Between the trimmed V and J ends, which lost 5 bases and 3 bases, there was a span of 23 bases. This CDR3 contains 18 residues. Treatment indicated: roughly 19 received Ad26.COV2.S at low or high dose, single or two shots; about 5 received placebo; per-sample allocation not given. Samples analyzed were those drawn on day 63 after the first vaccine or placebo injection. This table comes from immunoSEQ multiplex PCR, and its TCRdb copy is limited to in-frame clones, with some not included. This sample carries over 400,000 clones, roughly nine tenths of them seen once, and the ten largest clones take approximately 2.5%. This entry comes from a study of Ad26.COV2.S vaccination and SARS-CoV-2 variants.

This sequence joins TRBV2 and TRBJ1-5; the D gene is possibly TRBD1 (6 bases). This clonotype was sampled from a person between 18 and 65 years old who received the Ad26.COV2.S COVID-19 vaccine or a placebo. The sample consisted of peripheral blood, taken in a trial of Ad26.COV2.S vaccine versus placebo. For the CDR3, the DNA is TGTGCCAGCAGTATTACCGGGACACATGCCGCCTCCAATCAGCCCCAGCATTTT. It is translated as CASSITGTHAASNQPQHF.